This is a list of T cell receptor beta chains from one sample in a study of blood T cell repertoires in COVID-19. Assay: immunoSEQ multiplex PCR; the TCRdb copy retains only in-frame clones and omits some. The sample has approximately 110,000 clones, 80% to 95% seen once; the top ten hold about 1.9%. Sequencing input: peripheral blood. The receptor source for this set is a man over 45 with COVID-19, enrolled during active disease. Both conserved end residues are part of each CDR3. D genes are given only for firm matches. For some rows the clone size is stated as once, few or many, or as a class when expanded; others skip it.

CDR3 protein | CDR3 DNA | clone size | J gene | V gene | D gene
CATSRGGQSGELFF | TGTGCCACCAGCAGAGGTGGGCAATCCGGGGAGCTGTTTTTT | - | TRBJ2-2 | TRBV15 | -
CASKTGPGTYNEQFF | TGTGCCAGCAAGACTGGGCCCGGGACCTACAATGAGCAGTTCTTC | few | TRBJ2-1 | TRBV14 | -
CASSFWLAGSTDTQYF | TGTGCCAGCAGCTTCTGGCTAGCGGGGAGCACAGATACGCAGTATTTT | - | TRBJ2-3 | TRBV7-9 | TRBD2
CASSLNPTSLYEQYF | TGTGCCAGCAGCTTGAACCCAACTAGTCTCTACGAGCAGTACTTC | - | TRBJ2-7 | TRBV5-4 | -
CASSFSVSGANVLTF | TGTGCCAGCAGTTTTTCGGTCTCTGGGGCCAACGTCCTGACTTTC | - | TRBJ2-6 | TRBV27 | -
CASSSGQLNTEAFF | TGTGCCAGCAGTTCTGGACAGTTGAACACTGAAGCTTTCTTT | - | TRBJ1-1 | TRBV28 | -
CAFPGGAGGLYF | TGTGCCTTCCCGGGGGGGGCAGGAGGATTATATTTT | once | TRBJ2-3 | TRBV30 | TRBD2
CSVVSGGGEAYGYTF | TGCAGCGTTGTAAGTGGAGGAGGGGAGGCCTATGGCTACACCTTC | - | TRBJ1-2 | TRBV29-1 | -
CASRQSGTEAFF | TGTGCCAGCAGGCAATCGGGCACTGAAGCTTTCTTT | - | TRBJ1-1 | TRBV6-6 | -
CASSYHLAGESNEQFF | TGTGCCAGCAGTTACCACCTCGCGGGAGAGAGCAATGAGCAGTTCTTC | - | TRBJ2-1 | TRBV6-2/TRBV6-3 | TRBD2
CASTDYVGLRGGDEQYF | TGTGCCAGCACCGATTATGTGGGGCTTAGAGGCGGCGACGAGCAGTACTTC | - | TRBJ2-7 | TRBV5-4 | -
CASSLGLAGAQETQYF | TGTGCCAGCAGCTTAGGACTAGCGGGGGCCCAAGAGACCCAGTACTTC | once | TRBJ2-5 | TRBV13 | TRBD2
CASSLSVAGNTIYF | TGTGCCAGCAGCTTGTCAGTGGCCGGAAACACCATATATTTT | - | TRBJ1-3 | TRBV7-2 | -
CAISSRDRGDSGNTIYF | TGTGCCATCAGTTCCCGGGACAGGGGGGACTCTGGAAACACCATATATTTT | - | TRBJ1-3 | TRBV10-3 | TRBD1
CATSRDYPSVPNEQFF | TGTGCCACCAGCAGAGATTACCCTAGCGTACCCAATGAGCAGTTCTTC | - | TRBJ2-1 | TRBV15 | -
CAISVGLDQPQHF | TGTGCCATCAGTGTGGGACTCGATCAGCCCCAGCATTTT | - | TRBJ1-5 | TRBV10-3 | -
CASSKLTGGTEAFF | TGTGCCAGCAGTAAATTGACAGGGGGCACTGAAGCTTTCTTT | - | TRBJ1-1 | TRBV6-5 | TRBD1
CAIRRDTNEKLFF | TGTGCCATCCGTAGGGACACAAATGAAAAACTGTTTTTT | few | TRBJ1-4 | TRBV10-3 | -
CSVTGGTEAFF | TGCAGCGTTACAGGGGGCACTGAAGCTTTCTTT | - | TRBJ1-1 | TRBV29-1 | TRBD1
CASSSLPQTDYEQYF | TGTGCCAGCAGCTCCCTACCCCAGACAGACTACGAGCAGTACTTC | once | TRBJ2-7 | TRBV7-8 | -
CASSFLAGGPNIQYF | TGTGCCAGCAGCTTTCTAGCGGGAGGGCCAAACATTCAGTACTTC | - | TRBJ2-4 | TRBV7-9 | TRBD2
CSVGEGVNTEAFF | TGCAGCGTTGGCGAGGGGGTGAACACTGAAGCTTTCTTT | few | TRBJ1-1 | TRBV29-1 | -
CASSWQNTGELFF | TGTGCCAGCAGCTGGCAGAACACCGGGGAGCTGTTTTTT | - | TRBJ2-2 | TRBV5-4 | -
CASSLERDEQFF | TGCGCCAGCAGCCTAGAGAGGGATGAGCAGTTCTTC | - | TRBJ2-1 | TRBV5-1 | -
CAARSRTEPDYGYTF | TGTGCCGCTCGGTCCCGGACAGAACCTGACTATGGCTACACCTTC | - | TRBJ1-2 | TRBV10-3 | -
CSGQGGWTDTQYF | TGCAGCGGACAGGGAGGTTGGACAGATACGCAGTATTTT | - | TRBJ2-3 | TRBV29-1 | -
CASSHLTGSNSPLHF | TGTGCCAGCAGCCACCTTACAGGGAGTAATTCACCCCTCCACTTT | - | TRBJ1-6 | TRBV3-1/TRBV3-2 | -
CASSELGVAKNIQYF | TGTGCCAGCAGTGAACTCGGGGTTGCCAAAAACATTCAGTACTTC | - | TRBJ2-4 | TRBV2 | -
CASSLGTSGRVNEQFF | TGTGCCAGCAGCTTAGGGACTAGCGGGAGGGTGAATGAGCAGTTCTTC | - | TRBJ2-1 | TRBV7-2 | TRBD2
CASSPDAQRNQETQYF | TGTGCCAGCAGCCCCGACGCCCAGAGGAACCAAGAGACCCAGTACTTC | once | TRBJ2-5 | TRBV5-4 | -
CASSLPRGQGFEQYF | TGCGCCAGCAGCTTGCCCCGCGGACAGGGTTTCGAGCAGTACTTC | - | TRBJ2-7 | TRBV5-1 | TRBD1
CSASGTGDTEAFF | TGCAGTGCTAGTGGGACAGGGGACACTGAAGCTTTCTTT | - | TRBJ1-1 | TRBV20-1 | TRBD1
CAISEAASGSGEQFF | TGTGCCATCAGTGAAGCGGCTAGCGGGAGTGGTGAGCAGTTCTTC | - | TRBJ2-1 | TRBV10-3 | TRBD2
CSVEAHSYNEQFF | TGCAGCGTTGAGGCTCACTCCTACAATGAGCAGTTCTTC | - | TRBJ2-1 | TRBV29-1 | -
CASSTGLAGGVDTQYF | TGTGCCAGCAGCACCGGACTAGCGGGAGGGGTAGATACGCAGTATTTT | - | TRBJ2-3 | TRBV5-4 | TRBD2
CASSDPRTGNTEAFF | TGTGCCAGCAGTGATCCGAGGACAGGGAACACTGAAGCTTTCTTT | - | TRBJ1-1 | TRBV25-1 | TRBD1
CASSLASGLTNNEQFF | TGCGCCAGCAGCTTGGCTAGCGGGTTAACAAACAATGAGCAGTTCTTC | few | TRBJ2-1 | TRBV5-1 | TRBD2
CASSNRGGGNTGELFF | TGTGCCAGCAGCAACAGGGGAGGAGGCAACACCGGGGAGCTGTTTTTT | - | TRBJ2-2 | TRBV2 | -
CASSPPGQAYQPQHF | TGTGCCAGCTCACCACCTGGACAGGCCTATCAGCCCCAGCATTTT | - | TRBJ1-5 | TRBV18 | TRBD1
CASRRGGGNTEAFF | TGTGCCAGCAGAAGAGGGGGGGGGAACACTGAAGCTTTCTTT | many | TRBJ1-1 | TRBV6-5 | -
CSVDPEGGYGYTF | TGCAGCGTTGACCCCGAGGGGGGGTATGGCTACACCTTC | - | TRBJ1-2 | TRBV29-1 | -
CASSDGAGGATDTQYF | TGTGCCAGCAGTGACGGAGCGGGAGGTGCGACAGATACGCAGTATTTT | - | TRBJ2-3 | TRBV6-4 | TRBD2